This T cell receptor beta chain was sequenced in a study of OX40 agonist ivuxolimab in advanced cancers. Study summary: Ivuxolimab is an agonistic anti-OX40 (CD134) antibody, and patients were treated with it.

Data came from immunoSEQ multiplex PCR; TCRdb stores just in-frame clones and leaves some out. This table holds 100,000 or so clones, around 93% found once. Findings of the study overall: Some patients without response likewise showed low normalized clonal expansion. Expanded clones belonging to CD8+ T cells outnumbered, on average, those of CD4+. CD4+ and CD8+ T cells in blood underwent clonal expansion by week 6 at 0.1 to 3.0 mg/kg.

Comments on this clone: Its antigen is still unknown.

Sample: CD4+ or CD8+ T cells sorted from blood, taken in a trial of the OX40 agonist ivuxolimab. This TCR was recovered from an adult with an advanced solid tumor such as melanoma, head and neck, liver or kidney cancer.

DNA for the CDR3: TGTGCCAGTAGTACACGGACGGATAGCAATCAGCCCCAGCATTTT. The encoded protein is CASSTRTDSNQPQHF. This chain uses TRBV19 with TRBJ1-5; D uncertain. The CDR3 contains 15 residues. V was pared by 4 bases and J by 0 bases, with 10 bases between. Germline values: CDR1 LNHDA, CDR2 SQIVND (reference sequence). Full variable domain (remainder filled in from reference TRBV19 and TRBJ1-5): DGGITQSPKYLFRKEGQNVTLSCEQNLNHDAMYWYRQDPGQGLRLIYYSQIVNDFQKGDIAEGYSVSREKKESFPLTVTSAQKNPTAFYLCASSTRTDSNQPQHFGDGTRLSIL.